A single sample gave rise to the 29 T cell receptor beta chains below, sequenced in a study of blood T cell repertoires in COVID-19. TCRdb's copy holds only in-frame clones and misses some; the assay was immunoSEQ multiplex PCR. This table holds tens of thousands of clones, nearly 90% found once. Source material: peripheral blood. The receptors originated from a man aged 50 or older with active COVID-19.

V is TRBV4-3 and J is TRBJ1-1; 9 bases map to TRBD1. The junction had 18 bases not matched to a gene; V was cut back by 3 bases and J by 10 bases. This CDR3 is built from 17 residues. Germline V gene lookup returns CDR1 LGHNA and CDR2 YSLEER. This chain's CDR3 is CASSHGQGRPGGDGAFF. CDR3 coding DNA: TGCGCCAGCAGCCACGGACAGGGGAGGCCGGGGGGAGATGGAGCTTTCTTT.

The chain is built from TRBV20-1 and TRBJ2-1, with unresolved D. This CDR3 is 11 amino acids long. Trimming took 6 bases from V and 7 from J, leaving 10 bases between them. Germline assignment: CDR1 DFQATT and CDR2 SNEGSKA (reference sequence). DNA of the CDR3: TGCAGTGCACGACTCAAGAATGAGCAGTTCTTC. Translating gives CSARLKNEQFF.

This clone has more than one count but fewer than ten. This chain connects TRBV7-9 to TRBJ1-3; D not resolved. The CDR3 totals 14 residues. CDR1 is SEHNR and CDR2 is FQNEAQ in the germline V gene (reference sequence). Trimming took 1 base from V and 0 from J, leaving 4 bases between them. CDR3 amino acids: CASSLGHSGNTIYF. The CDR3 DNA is TGTGCCAGCAGCTTAGGTCACTCTGGAAACACCATATATTTT.

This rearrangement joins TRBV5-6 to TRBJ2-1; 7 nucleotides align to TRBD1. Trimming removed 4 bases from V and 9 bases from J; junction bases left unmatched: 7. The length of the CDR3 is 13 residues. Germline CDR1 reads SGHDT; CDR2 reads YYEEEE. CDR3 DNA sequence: TGTGCCAGCAGCACTGACAGGGTTCGTGAGCAGTTCTTC. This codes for CASSTDRVREQFF.

CDR3 nucleotides: TGTGCCTGGAGGACCGCAGCGGGCACCGGGGAGCTGTTTTTT. Translating gives CAWRTAAGTGELFF. The rearrangement uses TRBV30 and TRBJ2-2; possibly TRBD2 for D (6 bases). Germline-derived CDR1 and CDR2 are GTSNPN and SVGIG (reference sequence). The CDR3 is made up of 14 amino acids. V was clipped by 3 bases and J by 4 bases, with 12 bases between them.

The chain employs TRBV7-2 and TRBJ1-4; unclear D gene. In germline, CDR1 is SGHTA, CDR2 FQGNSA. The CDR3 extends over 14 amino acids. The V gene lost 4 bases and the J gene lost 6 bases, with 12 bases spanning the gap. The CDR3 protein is CASSSTRGDEKLFF. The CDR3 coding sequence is TGTGCCAGCAGCTCCACGCGGGGAGATGAAAAACTGTTTTTT.

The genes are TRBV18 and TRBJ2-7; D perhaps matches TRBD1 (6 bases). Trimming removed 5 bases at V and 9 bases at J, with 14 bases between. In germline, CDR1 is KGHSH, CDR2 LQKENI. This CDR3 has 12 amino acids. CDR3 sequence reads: CASSSGTLGQYV. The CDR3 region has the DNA TGTGCCAGCTCATCCGGGACACTAGGGCAGTACGTC.

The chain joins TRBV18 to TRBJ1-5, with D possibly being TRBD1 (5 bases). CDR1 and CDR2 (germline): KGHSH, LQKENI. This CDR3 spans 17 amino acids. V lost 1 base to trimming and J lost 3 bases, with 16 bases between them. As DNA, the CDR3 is TGTGCCAGCTCACCACAGGGTTCGGGAGGGGACAATCAGCCCCAGCATTTT. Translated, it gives CASSPQGSGGDNQPQHF.

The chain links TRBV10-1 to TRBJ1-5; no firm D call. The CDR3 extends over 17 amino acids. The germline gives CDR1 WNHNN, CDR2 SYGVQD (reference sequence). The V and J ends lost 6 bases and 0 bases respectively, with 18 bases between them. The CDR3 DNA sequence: TGCGCCAGCAGGGTAATCCAGCCGCGGGATAGCAATCAGCCCCAGCATTTT. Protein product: CASRVIQPRDSNQPQHF.

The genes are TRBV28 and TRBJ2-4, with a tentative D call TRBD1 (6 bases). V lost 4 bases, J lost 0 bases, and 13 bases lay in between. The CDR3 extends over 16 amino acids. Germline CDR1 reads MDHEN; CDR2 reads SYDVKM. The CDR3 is CASSSGQPLAKNIQYF. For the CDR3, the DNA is TGTGCCAGCAGTTCGGGACAACCATTAGCCAAAAACATTCAGTACTTC.

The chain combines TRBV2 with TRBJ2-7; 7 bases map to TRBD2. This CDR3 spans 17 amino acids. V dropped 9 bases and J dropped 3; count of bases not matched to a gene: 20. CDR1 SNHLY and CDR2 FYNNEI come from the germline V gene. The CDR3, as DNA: TGTGCCAGTTGCGGACTAGGGTCCAACCCAATTGGCTACGAGCAGTACTTC. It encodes CASCGLGSNPIGYEQYF.

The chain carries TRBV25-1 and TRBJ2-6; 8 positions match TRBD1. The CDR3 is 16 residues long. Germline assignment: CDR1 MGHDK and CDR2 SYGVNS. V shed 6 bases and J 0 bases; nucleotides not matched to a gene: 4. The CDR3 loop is CASRPQGASGANVLTF. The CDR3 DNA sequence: TGTGCCAGCAGACCGCAGGGGGCCTCTGGGGCCAACGTCCTGACTTTC.

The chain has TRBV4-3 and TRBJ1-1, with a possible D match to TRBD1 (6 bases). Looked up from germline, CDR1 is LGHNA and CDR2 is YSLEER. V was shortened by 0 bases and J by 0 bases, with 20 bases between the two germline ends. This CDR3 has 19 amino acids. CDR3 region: CASSQDWGLTALLNTEAFF. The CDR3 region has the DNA TGCGCCAGCAGCCAAGATTGGGGGCTGACCGCACTCCTGAACACTGAAGCTTTCTTT.

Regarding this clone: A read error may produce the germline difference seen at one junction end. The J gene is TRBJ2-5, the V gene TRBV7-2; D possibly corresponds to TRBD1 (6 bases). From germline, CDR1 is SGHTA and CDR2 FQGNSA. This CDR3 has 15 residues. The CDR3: CASSQFRGAQKTQYF. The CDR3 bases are TGTGCCAGCAGCCAATTCAGGGGTGCCCAAAAGACCCAGTACTTC.

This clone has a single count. CDR3 sequence reads: CASSDSPSGGADEQFF. DNA of the CDR3: TGTGCCAGCAGTGACTCGCCTAGCGGGGGGGCCGACGAGCAGTTCTTC. This chain links TRBV6-4 with TRBJ2-1; the match to TRBD2 covers 12 bases. This CDR3 region has 16 residues. CDR1 and CDR2 from the germline V gene are MRHNA and SNTAGT. Trimming removed 0 bases from V and 10 bases from J; junction bases left unmatched: 7.

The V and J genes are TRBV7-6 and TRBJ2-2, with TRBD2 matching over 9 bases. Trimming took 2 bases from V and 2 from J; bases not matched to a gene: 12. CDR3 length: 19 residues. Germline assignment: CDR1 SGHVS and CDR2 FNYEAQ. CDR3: CASSLTRRSSGINTGELFF. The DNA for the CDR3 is TGTGCCAGCAGCTTAACTCGAAGATCTAGCGGGATCAACACCGGGGAGCTGTTTTTT.

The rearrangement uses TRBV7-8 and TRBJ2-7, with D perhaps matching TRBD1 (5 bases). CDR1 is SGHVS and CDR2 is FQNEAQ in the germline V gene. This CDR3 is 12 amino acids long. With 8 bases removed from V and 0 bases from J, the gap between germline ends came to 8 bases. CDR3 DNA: TGTGCCAGCGGGGCAAGCTCCTACGAGCAGTACGTC. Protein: CASGASSYEQYV.

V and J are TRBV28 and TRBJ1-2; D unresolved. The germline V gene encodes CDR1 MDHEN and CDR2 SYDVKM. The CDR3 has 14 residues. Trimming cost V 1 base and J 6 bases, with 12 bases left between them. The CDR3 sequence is CASSLYAAVHGYTF. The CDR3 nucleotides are TGTGCCAGCAGTTTATATGCAGCGGTCCATGGCTACACCTTC.

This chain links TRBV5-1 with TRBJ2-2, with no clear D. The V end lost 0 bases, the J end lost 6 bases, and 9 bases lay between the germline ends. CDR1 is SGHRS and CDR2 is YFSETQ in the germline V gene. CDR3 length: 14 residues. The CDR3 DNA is TGCGCCAGCAGCTTGGCCGTATTTCCCGGGGAGCTGTTTTTT. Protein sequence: CASSLAVFPGELFF. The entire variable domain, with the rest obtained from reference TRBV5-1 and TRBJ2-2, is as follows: KAGVTQTPRYLIKTRGQQVTLSCSPISGHRSVSWYQQTPGQGLQFLFEYFSETQRNKGNFPGRFSGRQFSNSRSEMNVSTLELGDSALYLCASSLAVFPGELFFGEGSRLTVL.

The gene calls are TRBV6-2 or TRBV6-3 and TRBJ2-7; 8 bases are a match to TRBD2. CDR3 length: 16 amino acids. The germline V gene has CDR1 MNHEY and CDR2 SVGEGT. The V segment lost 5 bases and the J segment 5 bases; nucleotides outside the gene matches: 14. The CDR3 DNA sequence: TGTGCCAGCAGTCAAGGTAAAAGGACTAGCTTTGACGAGCAGTACTTC. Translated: CASSQGKRTSFDEQYF.

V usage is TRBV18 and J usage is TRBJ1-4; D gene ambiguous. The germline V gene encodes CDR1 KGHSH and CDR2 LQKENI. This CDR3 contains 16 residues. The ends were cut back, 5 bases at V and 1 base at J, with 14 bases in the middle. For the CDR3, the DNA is TGTGCCAGCTCAAAGGAAGGAGCGGGAACTAATGAAAAACTGTTTTTT. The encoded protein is CASSKEGAGTNEKLFF.

The CDR3 loop reads CATSDRGQPNQPQHF. In DNA, the CDR3 is TGTGCCACCAGTGATAGGGGACAGCCTAATCAGCCCCAGCATTTT. The chain combines TRBV24-1 with TRBJ1-5; the match to TRBD1 covers 7 bases. CDR1 and CDR2 (germline): KGHDR, SFDVKD. Trimming cost V 3 bases and J 4 bases; bases outside gene matches: 5. The CDR3 sequence is 15 residues long.

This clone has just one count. The CDR3 coding sequence is TGTGCCAGCAGCAATGAGCGGGGGGGCCGGGACGATGGGGATACGCAGTATTTT. The encoded protein is CASSNERGGRDDGDTQYF. The genes are TRBV21-1 and TRBJ2-3; the tabulated D call, TRBD2, remains unverified against the DNA. TRBV21-1 is deemed a pseudogene. This CDR3 is built from 18 residues.

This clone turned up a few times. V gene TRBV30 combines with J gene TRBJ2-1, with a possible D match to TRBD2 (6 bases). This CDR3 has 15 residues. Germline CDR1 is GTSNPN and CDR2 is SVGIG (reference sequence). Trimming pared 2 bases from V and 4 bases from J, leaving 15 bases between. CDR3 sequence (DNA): TGTGCCTGGAGTATGCGGGGAAGGACGTACAATGAGCAGTTCTTC. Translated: CAWSMRGRTYNEQFF.

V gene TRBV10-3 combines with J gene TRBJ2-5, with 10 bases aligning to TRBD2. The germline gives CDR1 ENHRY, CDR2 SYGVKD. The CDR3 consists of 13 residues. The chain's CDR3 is CAISPSGGKTQYF. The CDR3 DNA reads TGTGCAATCTCCCCTAGCGGGGGTAAGACCCAGTACTTC.

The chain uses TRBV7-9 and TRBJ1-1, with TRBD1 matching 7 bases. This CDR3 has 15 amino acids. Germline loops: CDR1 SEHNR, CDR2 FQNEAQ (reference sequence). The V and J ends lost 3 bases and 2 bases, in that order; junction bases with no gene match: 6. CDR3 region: CASSLIQGLNTEAFF. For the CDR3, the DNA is TGTGCCAGCAGCTTGATACAGGGGTTAAACACTGAAGCTTTCTTT.

Here the CDR3 reads CASSQGPYGYTF. The CDR3 DNA reads TGTGCCAGCTCACAGGGGCCCTATGGCTACACCTTC. The chain couples TRBV6-5 to TRBJ1-2, with 7 bases that match TRBD1. Germline-derived CDR1 and CDR2 are MNHEY and SVGAGI. V was pared by 8 bases and J by 4 bases, with 4 bases of the junction left unmatched. This CDR3 spans 12 amino acids.

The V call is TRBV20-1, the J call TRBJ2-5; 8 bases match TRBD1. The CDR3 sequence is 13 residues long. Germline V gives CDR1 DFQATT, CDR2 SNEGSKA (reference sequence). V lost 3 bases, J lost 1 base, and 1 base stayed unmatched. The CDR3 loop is CSASTGGQETQYF. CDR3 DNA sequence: TGCAGTGCTAGTACAGGGGGCCAAGAGACCCAGTACTTC.

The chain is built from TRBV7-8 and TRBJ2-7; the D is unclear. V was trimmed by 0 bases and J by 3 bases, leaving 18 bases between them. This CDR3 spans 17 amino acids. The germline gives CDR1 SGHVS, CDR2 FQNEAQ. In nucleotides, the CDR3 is TGTGCCAGCAGCTTAGCGATCGGTCTCATCCCGAACTACGAGCAGTACTTC. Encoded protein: CASSLAIGLIPNYEQYF.